One and the same sample provided the 26 T cell receptor beta chains below, sequenced in a study of shared clonotypes between healthy human individuals. TCRdb's copy holds only in-frame clones and misses some; the assay was immunoSEQ multiplex PCR. Of approximately 2.3 million clones in the sample, 80% to 95% were seen once. Specimen: naive CD4+ T cells from PBMCs. This sample's subset: CD45RA+ positively selected. These receptors all stem from a man younger than 35 in good health. Some clones in this sample may be carry-over from other donors' samples.

The chain recombines TRBV28 with TRBJ2-3, with 11 bases lining up with TRBD2. The CDR3 runs 15 residues. The germline V gene has CDR1 MDHEN and CDR2 SYDVKM. The V and J ends lost 3 bases and 5 bases, in that order; junction bases with no gene match: 4. Here the CDR3 reads CASSFRLAGGDTQYF. CDR3 nucleotide sequence: TGTGCCAGCAGTTTTAGGCTAGCGGGAGGAGATACGCAGTATTTT.

V and J are TRBV30 and TRBJ1-5; no clear D. V gave up 4 bases and J gave up 2 bases, with 12 bases separating them. This CDR3 is 14 amino acids long. CDR1 and CDR2 (germline): GTSNPN, SVGIG (reference sequence). The CDR3 sequence is CAWNLGLGNQPQHF. CDR3 DNA sequence: TGTGCCTGGAATCTGGGGTTGGGCAATCAGCCCCAGCATTTT.

The chain recombines TRBV2 with TRBJ2-2, with 7 bases fitting TRBD1. The CDR3 spans 16 residues. Germline V CDR1 and CDR2: SNHLY, FYNNEI. V shed 4 bases, J shed 0 bases, and the junction held 5 bases outside the gene matches. CDR3: CASSVEGQPNTGELFF. Written as DNA, the CDR3 is TGTGCCAGCAGTGTTGAGGGACAGCCGAACACCGGGGAGCTGTTTTTT.

The J gene is TRBJ2-3, the V gene TRBV5-1, with 10 bases aligning to TRBD1. The CDR3 loop spans 16 amino acids. Per the germline V gene, CDR1 is SGHRS and CDR2 is YFSETQ. V lost 3 bases and J lost 4; bases outside the gene matches: 8. This CDR3 reads CASSSRQGARADTQYF. The CDR3 coding sequence is TGCGCCAGCAGCTCCCGACAGGGGGCGAGAGCAGATACGCAGTATTTT.

The chain combines TRBV19 with TRBJ1-1, with D tentatively TRBD1 (5 bases). This CDR3 is built from 11 residues. Germline values: CDR1 LNHDA, CDR2 SQIVND (reference sequence). Trimming pared 6 bases from V and 10 bases from J, leaving 12 bases between. The CDR3 nucleotides read TGTGCCAGTAGGGGGGAGTTTATAGCTTTCTTT. Its protein product is CASRGEFIAFF.

The rearrangement links TRBV9 to TRBJ2-3; perhaps D is TRBD1 or TRBD2 (5 bases each). CDR1 is SGDLS, CDR2 YYNGEE, per germline. Deletions cut 0 bases from V and 0 bases from J, with 8 bases between. This CDR3 has 15 residues. The CDR3 bases are TGTGCCAGCAGCGTAGACGGGGCTAGCACAGATACGCAGTATTTT. Translation gives CASSVDGASTDTQYF.

V gene TRBV9 combines with J gene TRBJ2-3; 10 nucleotides match TRBD2. The V gene's germline CDR1 is SGDLS and CDR2 YYNGEE. With V trimmed by 0 bases and J by 5 bases, 3 bases remained unmatched. This CDR3 has 15 residues. CDR3 sequence: CASSVDRTSGDTQYF. The CDR3 nucleotides read TGTGCCAGCAGCGTAGACCGGACTAGCGGAGATACGCAGTATTTT.

This sequence joins TRBV4-1 and TRBJ2-3, with 7 bases fitting TRBD2. V was pared by 1 base and J by 0 bases, with 7 bases of the junction left unmatched. The CDR3 spans 17 residues. Germline V CDR1 and CDR2: MGHRA, YSYEKL. This chain's CDR3 is CASSQGRASGSTDTQYF. The CDR3 DNA reads TGCGCCAGCAGCCAAGGCCGGGCTAGCGGAAGCACAGATACGCAGTATTTT.

The CDR3 region has the DNA TGTGCCAGCAGCTTACCCCTAGCGGGAGTGGAGACCCAGTACTTC. It codes for CASSLPLAGVETQYF. V and J are TRBV7-2 and TRBJ2-5, with 10 bases identical to TRBD2. This CDR3 comprises 15 residues. V lost 2 bases and J lost 5; bases outside the gene matches: 5. CDR1 is SGHTA and CDR2 is FQGNSA in the germline V gene. Drawing the rest from reference TRBV7-2 and TRBJ2-5, the complete variable domain is GAGVSQSPSNKVTEKGKDVELRCDPISGHTALYWYRQSLGQGLEFLIYFQGNSAPDKSGLPSDRFSAERTGGSVSTLTIQRTQQEDSAVYLCASSLPLAGVETQYFGPGTRLLVL.

The chain combines TRBV28 with TRBJ2-7; 8 bases are shared with TRBD1. The CDR3 has 16 residues. Germline V gene lookup returns CDR1 MDHEN and CDR2 SYDVKM. V lost 2 bases to trimming and J lost 2 bases; unmatched junction nucleotides: 8. CDR3 protein: CASSLHTGTGTYEQYF. The DNA for the CDR3 is TGTGCCAGCAGTTTACATACCGGGACAGGAACCTACGAGCAGTACTTC.

The chain has TRBV19 and TRBJ1-5, with D unclear. Trimming left V 1 base short and J 5 bases short, with 6 bases between. This CDR3 contains 13 residues. CDR1 and CDR2 (germline): LNHDA, SQIVND (reference sequence). Here the CDR3 reads CASSIGPYQPQHF. The DNA of the CDR3 is TGTGCCAGTAGTATAGGGCCCTATCAGCCCCAGCATTTT. The whole variable domain, filled in from reference TRBV19 and TRBJ1-5, reads DGGITQSPKYLFRKEGQNVTLSCEQNLNHDAMYWYRQDPGQGLRLIYYSQIVNDFQKGDIAEGYSVSREKKESFPLTVTSAQKNPTAFYLCASSIGPYQPQHFGDGTRLSIL.

This sequence joins TRBV5-4 and TRBJ2-3; the match to TRBD2 covers 10 bases. The germline CDR1 and CDR2 sequences are SGHNT and YYREEE (reference sequence). J gave up 8 bases and V 1 base, and 4 bases lay outside the gene matches. This CDR3 has 14 amino acids. Here the CDR3 reads CASSLYSGRSTQYF. The CDR3, as DNA: TGTGCCAGCAGCTTGTATAGCGGGAGGAGTACGCAGTATTTT.

The chain combines TRBV5-1 with TRBJ1-1; the D gene is possibly TRBD1 (5 bases). Germline CDR1 SGHRS, CDR2 YFSETQ. Trimming took off 4 bases at V and 5 bases at J, with 15 bases between the two ends. CDR3 length: 14 amino acids. The CDR3 DNA is TGCGCCAGCAGCCCTAGCACAAAGGGGACTGAAGCTTTCTTT. It yields the protein CASSPSTKGTEAFF.

The rearrangement links TRBV5-6 to TRBJ2-7; the match to TRBD2 covers 7 bases. CDR1 is SGHDT and CDR2 is YYEEEE in the germline V gene. This CDR3 has 17 residues. J gave up 4 bases and V 0 bases, and 13 bases lay outside the gene matches. The CDR3 DNA sequence: TGTGCCAGCAGCTTGGCCACCTCCTCGGTCGGGGGGTACGAGCAGTACTTC. It translates to CASSLATSSVGGYEQYF.

The chain is built from TRBV4-2 and TRBJ2-5; a weak D match, TRBD2 (6 bases). The CDR3 has 15 residues. Looked up from germline, CDR1 is LGHNA and CDR2 is YNFKEQ. The V end was cut by 4 bases, the J end by 4 bases, with 16 bases between. The CDR3 sequence: CASSPRAASAETQYF. CDR3 coding DNA: TGTGCCAGCAGCCCGCGGGCGGCTAGCGCAGAGACCCAGTACTTC.

The chain joins TRBV6-1 to TRBJ1-1; D possibly corresponds to TRBD1 (6 bases). CDR3 size: 16 residues. Germline V gene data show CDR1 as MNHNS and CDR2 as SASEGT. V shed 6 bases and J shed 4 bases, with 21 bases lying between them. In DNA, the CDR3 is TGTGCCAGCAGCGAAAGGGGACACCCCGGGAGCACTGAAGCTTTCTTT. It is translated as CASSERGHPGSTEAFF.

With regard to this clone: Other nucleotide sequences from this sample produce the same CDR3. This sequence joins TRBV5-1 and TRBJ1-4; 8 positions agree with TRBD1. This CDR3 has 14 amino acids. Unmatched junction bases numbered 6, after V lost 4 bases and J lost 7 bases. Germline-derived CDR1 and CDR2 are SGHRS and YFSETQ. The CDR3: CASSIQGVGEKLFF. As DNA, the CDR3 is TGCGCCAGCAGCATACAGGGGGTCGGTGAAAAACTGTTTTTT.

V is TRBV28 and J is TRBJ2-3; 7 bases line up with TRBD2. Germline CDR1 and CDR2: MDHEN and SYDVKM. The junction had 7 bases not matched to a gene; V was cut back by 4 bases and J by 6 bases. The CDR3 is 14 residues long. CDR3 protein: CASSSPDGGDTQYF. In nucleotides, the CDR3 is TGTGCCAGCAGTTCCCCGGACGGGGGGGATACGCAGTATTTT.

The V gene is TRBV28, the J gene TRBJ1-2; the match to TRBD1 covers 9 bases. The CDR3 runs 15 residues. Looked up from germline, CDR1 is MDHEN and CDR2 is SYDVKM. Germline trimming cut 6 bases from V and 8 bases from J; bases unmatched to any gene: 13. The CDR3 protein is CASRNRGRTPWGYTF. The CDR3 DNA is TGTGCCAGCAGAAACAGGGGGCGAACCCCTTGGGGCTACACCTTC.

The gene calls are TRBV7-7 and TRBJ2-7, with D unresolved. Germline CDR1 and CDR2: SSHAT and FNYEAQ (reference sequence). This CDR3 has 13 residues. With 5 bases removed from V and 1 base from J, the gap between germline ends came to 9 bases. CDR3 DNA: TGTGCCAGCAGCCCTGGGATTTCCTACGAGCAGTACTTC. Protein sequence: CASSPGISYEQYF.

The V and J genes are TRBV14 and TRBJ1-2; D is unresolved. CDR1 is SGHDN and CDR2 is FVKESK in the germline V gene. This CDR3 contains 15 residues. The V and J ends lost 0 bases and 8 bases respectively, with 16 bases between them. In nucleotides, the CDR3 is TGTGCCAGCAGCCAAGATAGCTCCGGGTCGGTAGGCTACACCTTC. Translated, it gives CASSQDSSGSVGYTF.

Written as DNA, the CDR3 is TGTGCCAGCAGCCGAATGAGTGAAAAACTGTTTTTT. Protein: CASSRMSEKLFF. V gene TRBV13 combines with J gene TRBJ1-4; D is unclear. This CDR3 has 12 residues. Trimming removed 5 bases from V and 7 bases from J, with 8 bases in between. Per the germline V gene, CDR1 is PRHDT and CDR2 is FYEKMQ (reference sequence).

This chain joins TRBV29-1 and TRBJ2-3; D call uncertain. The length of the CDR3 is 12 residues. Germline CDR1 SQVTM, CDR2 ANQGSEA. The V end was cut by 7 bases, the J end by 0 bases, with 8 bases between. CDR3 amino acids: CSGDVSTDTQYF. DNA of the CDR3: TGCAGCGGAGACGTTAGCACAGATACGCAGTATTTT.

This clone was found a few times. The chain recombines TRBV28 with TRBJ1-1, with a weak D call TRBD1 (5 bases). The V end lost 6 bases, the J end lost 0 bases, and 11 bases lay between the germline ends. The CDR3 extends over 14 amino acids. Per the germline V gene, CDR1 is MDHEN and CDR2 is SYDVKM. CDR3 nucleotides: TGTGCCAGCAGAATCGGGACCGTGAACACTGAAGCTTTCTTT. Amino acid sequence: CASRIGTVNTEAFF.

The chain employs TRBV9 and TRBJ2-7, with 7 nucleotides matching TRBD2. The germline CDR1 and CDR2 sequences are SGDLS and YYNGEE. V lost 2 bases to trimming and J lost 5 bases; unmatched junction nucleotides: 13. The CDR3 totals 16 residues. The CDR3 DNA reads TGTGCCAGCAGCGTGAGGGAAGGCGCTAGCGGCCACGAGCAGTACTTC. As protein: CASSVREGASGHEQYF.

The rearrangement links TRBV10-3 to TRBJ2-7; 8 bases align to TRBD2. The germline gives CDR1 ENHRY, CDR2 SYGVKD. V lost 6 bases to trimming and J lost 1 base; unmatched junction nucleotides: 5. The CDR3 is 14 amino acids. The CDR3 DNA follows: TGTGCCATCAGGGCTAGCGGGCCTTCCTACGAGCAGTACTTC. This encodes CAIRASGPSYEQYF.